The clone carrying this T cell receptor (beta chain) was detected many times. The sample belongs to a study of T cells after yellow fever vaccination. TCRdb passed the 5' RACE reads through MiXCR, listing each CDR3 protein once. The sample holds about 69,000 distinct CDR3 sequences, roughly 6% seen once. The CDR3 totals 14 residues. V gave up 3 bases and J gave up 2 bases, with 10 bases separating them. The chain has TRBV12-3 or TRBV12-4 and TRBJ1-1, with no clear D. The TCR comes from a man aged 18 to 35 who received the YFV17D yellow fever vaccine. This material consisted of CD4+ T cells sorted from PBMCs, taken around 14 days after the first yellow fever vaccination. DNA of the CDR3: TGTGCCAGCAGTTTCCCGGGGAGCAACACTGAAGCTTTCTTT. Protein product: CASSFPGSNTEAFF.